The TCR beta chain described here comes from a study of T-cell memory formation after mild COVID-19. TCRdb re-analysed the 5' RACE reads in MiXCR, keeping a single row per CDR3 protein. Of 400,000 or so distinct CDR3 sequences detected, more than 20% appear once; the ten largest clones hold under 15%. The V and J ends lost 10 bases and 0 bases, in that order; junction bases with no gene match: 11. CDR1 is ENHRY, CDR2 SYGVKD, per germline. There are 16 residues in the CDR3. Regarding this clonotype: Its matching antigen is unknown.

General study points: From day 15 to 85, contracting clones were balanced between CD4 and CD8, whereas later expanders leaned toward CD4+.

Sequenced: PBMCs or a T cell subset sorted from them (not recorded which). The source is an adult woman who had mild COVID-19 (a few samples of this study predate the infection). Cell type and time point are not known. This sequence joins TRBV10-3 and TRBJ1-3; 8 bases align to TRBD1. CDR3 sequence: CATHPGTGRSGNTIYF. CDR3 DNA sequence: TGTGCCACTCACCCCGGGACAGGTCGCTCTGGAAACACCATATATTTT.